The next 22 T cell receptor beta chains were all read from a single sample in a study of blood T cell repertoires in COVID-19. Clones were sequenced by immunoSEQ multiplex PCR, and TCRdb holds only the in-frame ones, with some missing. In the table there are tens of thousands of clones, around 81% of which are singletons. Input material: peripheral blood. These receptor sequences come from a man in his fifties with active COVID-19.

This chain joins TRBV14 and TRBJ2-7; D is possibly TRBD1 (5 bases). This CDR3 is built from 14 residues. V lost 3 bases and J lost 7, with 16 bases in between. CDR1 and CDR2 (germline): SGHDN, FVKESK. CDR3 loop: CASSQDMTHREQYF. CDR3 sequence (DNA): TGTGCCAGCAGCCAGGACATGACCCACAGGGAGCAGTACTTC.

CDR3 amino acids: CASSPSGGRGEQFF. The CDR3 nucleotides read TGCGCCAGCAGCCCCAGCGGGGGGAGGGGTGAGCAGTTCTTC. The chain is built from TRBV4-3 and TRBJ2-1; TRBD2 aligns across 9 bases. Unmatched junction bases numbered 7, after V lost 4 bases and J lost 9 bases. Germline V lookup: CDR1 LGHNA, CDR2 YSLEER. The CDR3 loop spans 14 amino acids.

The chain uses TRBV19 and TRBJ2-7; 7 bases match TRBD1. Per the germline V gene, CDR1 is LNHDA and CDR2 is SQIVND (reference sequence). Losses at the gene ends were 1 base for V and 8 bases for J; bases not matched to a gene: 11. This CDR3 spans 15 amino acids. For the CDR3, the DNA is TGTGCCAGTAGTATAGCAGGGGGAATTTTCCCTCAGCAGTACTTC. This codes for CASSIAGGIFPQQYF.

The J gene is TRBJ1-3, the V gene TRBV7-9, with D unclear. Germline V gives CDR1 SEHNR, CDR2 FQNEAQ (reference sequence). The CDR3 loop spans 17 amino acids. Trimming took 1 base from V and 0 from J, leaving 13 bases between them. The CDR3 sequence is CASSLGGGSVSGNTIYF. DNA for the CDR3: TGTGCCAGCAGCTTAGGAGGAGGCTCTGTCTCTGGAAACACCATATATTTT.

The CDR3 spells CASSTRQGDLKNIQYF. Here the CDR3 DNA reads TGCGCCAGCAGCACACGACAGGGCGACTTAAAAAACATTCAGTACTTC. The rearrangement links TRBV5-1 to TRBJ2-4; 7 bases are shared with TRBD1. Germline V gene data show CDR1 as SGHRS and CDR2 as YFSETQ. The CDR3 runs to 16 residues. Unmatched junction bases numbered 11, after V lost 4 bases and J lost 4 bases.

The V gene is TRBV11-2, the J gene TRBJ2-7, with TRBD1 matching 7 bases. The V segment lost 4 bases and the J segment 2 bases; nucleotides outside the gene matches: 5. CDR1 is SGHAT and CDR2 is FQNNGV in the germline V gene. This CDR3 is 14 amino acids long. The CDR3 DNA follows: TGTGCCAGCAGCTCCCGACAGGGAGCCTACGAGCAGTACTTC. It is translated as CASSSRQGAYEQYF. The complete variable domain, with remaining parts taken from reference TRBV11-2 and TRBJ2-7, reads EAGVAQSPRYKIIEKRQSVAFWCNPISGHATLYWYQQILGQGPKLLIQFQNNGVVDDSQLPKDRFSAERLKGVDSTLKIQPAKLEDSAVYLCASSSRQGAYEQYFGPGTRLTVT.

The V call is TRBV18, the J call TRBJ2-5, with TRBD1 as a possible D gene (5 bases). The CDR3 spans 15 residues. The germline CDR1 and CDR2 sequences are KGHSH and LQKENI. V shed 3 bases and J shed 2 bases, with 13 bases lying between them. The CDR3 protein is CASSPSVGVQETQYF. CDR3 DNA sequence: TGTGCCAGCTCACCGAGCGTAGGGGTTCAAGAGACCCAGTACTTC. Looking up the rest from reference TRBV18 and TRBJ2-5 gives the full variable domain: NAGVMQNPRHLVRRRGQEARLRCSPMKGHSHVYWYRQLPEEGLKFMVYLQKENIIDESGMPKERFSAEFPKEGPSILRIQQVVRGDSAAYFCASSPSVGVQETQYFGPGTRLLVL.

The chain employs TRBV5-1 and TRBJ2-5; possible D gene TRBD1, 5 bases. V lost 2 bases and J 0 bases, leaving 11 bases between the germline ends. This CDR3 is 15 amino acids long. The V gene's germline CDR1 is SGHRS and CDR2 YFSETQ. DNA for the CDR3: TGCGCCAGCAGCTTAGTACCAGGGAACCAAGAGACCCAGTACTTC. The encoded protein is CASSLVPGNQETQYF. Looking up the rest from reference TRBV5-1 and TRBJ2-5 gives the full variable domain: KAGVTQTPRYLIKTRGQQVTLSCSPISGHRSVSWYQQTPGQGLQFLFEYFSETQRNKGNFPGRFSGRQFSNSRSEMNVSTLELGDSALYLCASSLVPGNQETQYFGPGTRLLVL.

The chain uses TRBV15 and TRBJ2-5; 10 nucleotides agree with TRBD2. J lost 0 bases, V lost 1 base, and 8 bases had no gene match. The CDR3 runs 18 residues. The germline V gene encodes CDR1 LNHNV and CDR2 YYDKDF (reference sequence). The CDR3 spells CATSRGLAGGSYQETQYF. The DNA for the CDR3 is TGTGCCACCAGCAGAGGGTTAGCGGGGGGATCGTACCAAGAGACCCAGTACTTC.

This chain connects TRBV18 to TRBJ2-7; no clear D. V gave up 3 bases and J gave up 1 base, with 10 bases separating them. Germline V gene sequence: CDR1 KGHSH, CDR2 LQKENI. The CDR3 extends over 14 amino acids. The CDR3 nucleotides read TGTGCCAGCTCACCTCCGGGTCCGTCCTACGAGCAGTACTTC. It translates to CASSPPGPSYEQYF.

V is TRBV29-1 and J is TRBJ2-3, with 8 bases identical to TRBD2. Germline V gives CDR1 SQVTM, CDR2 ANQGSEA. After removal of 4 bases from V and 4 bases from J, the junction contained 10 bases not matched to a gene. This CDR3 spans 15 amino acids. The CDR3: CSVAGRGGISDTQYF. CDR3 coding DNA: TGCAGCGTTGCAGGGCGCGGGGGGATTTCAGATACGCAGTATTTT.

In DNA form, the CDR3 reads TGTGCCAGCAGCGAGGGACAGGGGGCGGGTGGGGCCAACGTCCTGACTTTC. Its protein product is CASSEGQGAGGANVLTF. The V call is TRBV27, the J call TRBJ2-6; TRBD1 matches at 12 bases. From germline, CDR1 is MNHEY and CDR2 SMNVEV (reference sequence). The CDR3 runs 17 residues. Unmatched junction bases numbered 6, after V lost 6 bases and J lost 3 bases.

The chain is built from TRBV6-1 and TRBJ2-2; 9 bases align to TRBD2. This CDR3 region has 18 residues. V lost 0 bases and J lost 8; bases outside the gene matches: 13. Germline CDR1 MNHNS, CDR2 SASEGT. Here the CDR3 reads CASSEAAGTRGGAGELFF. Here the CDR3 DNA reads TGTGCCAGCAGTGAAGCCGCGGGCACTCGCGGGGGGGCGGGGGAGCTGTTTTTT.

The chain is built from TRBV5-1 and TRBJ2-7; 7 nucleotides line up with TRBD1. This CDR3 spans 16 amino acids. CDR1 and CDR2 from the germline V gene are SGHRS and YFSETQ. The ends lost 1 base at V and 0 bases at J; junction bases unmatched: 7. CDR3 region: CASSLLGTASSYEQYF. CDR3 DNA sequence: TGCGCCAGCAGCTTGCTTGGGACAGCAAGCTCCTACGAGCAGTACTTC.

V and J are TRBV28 and TRBJ2-5; TRBD2 agrees at 7 bases. Germline loops: CDR1 MDHEN, CDR2 SYDVKM. The CDR3 consists of 13 residues. Trimming removed 7 bases from V and 4 bases from J; junction bases left unmatched: 6. The CDR3 loop is CASIPGGTETQYF. CDR3 nucleotides: TGTGCCAGCATCCCGGGAGGTACAGAGACCCAGTACTTC.

This clone was counted a single time. Different DNA sequences within this sample yield the same CDR3. J is TRBJ2-1 and V is TRBV6-5, with TRBD2 identical over 7 bases. Germline V gene sequence: CDR1 MNHEY, CDR2 SVGAGI. Trimming at V came to 0 bases and at J to 0 bases, leaving 2 bases not matched to a gene. The CDR3 has 16 amino acids. This chain's CDR3 is CASSYSGGSSYNEQFF. Written as DNA, the CDR3 is TGTGCCAGCAGTTACTCTGGCGGGAGCTCCTACAATGAGCAGTTCTTC.

This chain uses TRBV3-1 (or the pseudogene TRBV3-2) with TRBJ1-1, with TRBD1 as a possible D gene (5 bases). The CDR3 loop spans 14 amino acids. CDR1 is LGHDT, CDR2 YNNKEL, per germline (reference sequence). V lost 5 bases, J lost 1 base, and 11 bases lay in between. The CDR3 DNA follows: TGTGCCAGCAGCGGAAGGGGTAGGAACACTGAAGCTTTCTTT. This codes for CASSGRGRNTEAFF.

This clone has only a few counts. The rearrangement joins TRBV27 to TRBJ2-5; 8 positions agree with TRBD1. The CDR3 is 16 amino acids. With V trimmed by 2 bases and J by 0 bases, 5 bases remained unmatched. Germline lookup yields CDR1 MNHEY and CDR2 SMNVEV (reference sequence). The CDR3 is CASSLLRTGHQETQYF. The CDR3 DNA follows: TGTGCCAGCAGTTTACTAAGGACAGGGCACCAAGAGACCCAGTACTTC.

This clone was detected once. The chain joins TRBV27 to TRBJ2-7; unclear D gene. V lost 6 bases to trimming and J lost 0 bases, with 12 bases between them. Per germline, CDR1 MNHEY and CDR2 SMNVEV (reference sequence). The CDR3 runs to 14 residues. CDR3 coding DNA: TGTGCCAGCAGCGTTGGCTCAAGCTCCTACGAGCAGTACTTC. Translation gives CASSVGSSSYEQYF.

In nucleotides, the CDR3 is TGTGCCAGTAGTTTGAGGTTTGCCGGGGAGCTGTTTTTT. It encodes CASSLRFAGELFF. The J gene is TRBJ2-2, the V gene TRBV19; D is unresolved. Deletions cut 5 bases from V and 6 bases from J, with 10 bases between. Germline V gene lookup returns CDR1 LNHDA and CDR2 SQIVND (reference sequence). This CDR3 is 13 amino acids long.

This rearrangement joins TRBV5-4 to TRBJ2-5; TRBD1 matches at 8 bases. With V trimmed by 3 bases and J by 5 bases, 6 bases remained unmatched. Germline-derived CDR1 and CDR2 are SGHNT and YYREEE (reference sequence). This CDR3 is 14 amino acids long. CDR3 residues: CASSSQGAGETQYF. The CDR3 nucleotides are TGTGCCAGCAGCTCTCAGGGGGCGGGGGAGACCCAGTACTTC.

This clone was observed a few times. The CDR3 DNA reads as TGTGCCAGCAGCTTAGATACTAGCGGGGGCTACGAGCAGTACTTC. Encoded protein: CASSLDTSGGYEQYF. The rearrangement uses TRBV11-2 and TRBJ2-7; 11 bases match TRBD2. Per the germline V gene, CDR1 is SGHAT and CDR2 is FQNNGV. This CDR3 comprises 15 residues. V lost 0 bases and J lost 3; bases outside the gene matches: 1.